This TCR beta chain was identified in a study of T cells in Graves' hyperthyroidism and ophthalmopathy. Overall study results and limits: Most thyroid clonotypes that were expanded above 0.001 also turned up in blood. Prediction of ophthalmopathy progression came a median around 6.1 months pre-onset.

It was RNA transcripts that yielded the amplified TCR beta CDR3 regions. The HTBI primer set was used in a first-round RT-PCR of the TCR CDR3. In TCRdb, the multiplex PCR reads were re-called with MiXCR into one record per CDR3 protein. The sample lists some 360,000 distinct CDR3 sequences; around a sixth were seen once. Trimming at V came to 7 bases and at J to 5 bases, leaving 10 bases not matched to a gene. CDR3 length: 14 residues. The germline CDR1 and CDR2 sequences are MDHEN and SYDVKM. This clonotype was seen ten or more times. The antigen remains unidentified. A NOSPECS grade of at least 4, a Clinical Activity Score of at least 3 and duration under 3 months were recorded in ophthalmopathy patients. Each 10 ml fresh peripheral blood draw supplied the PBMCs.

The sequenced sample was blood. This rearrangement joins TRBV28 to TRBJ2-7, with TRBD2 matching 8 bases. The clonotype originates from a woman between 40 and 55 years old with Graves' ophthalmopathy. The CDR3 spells CASTGSGGLDEQYF. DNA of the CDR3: TGTGCCAGCACCGGGTCGGGGGGGTTGGACGAGCAGTACTTC.